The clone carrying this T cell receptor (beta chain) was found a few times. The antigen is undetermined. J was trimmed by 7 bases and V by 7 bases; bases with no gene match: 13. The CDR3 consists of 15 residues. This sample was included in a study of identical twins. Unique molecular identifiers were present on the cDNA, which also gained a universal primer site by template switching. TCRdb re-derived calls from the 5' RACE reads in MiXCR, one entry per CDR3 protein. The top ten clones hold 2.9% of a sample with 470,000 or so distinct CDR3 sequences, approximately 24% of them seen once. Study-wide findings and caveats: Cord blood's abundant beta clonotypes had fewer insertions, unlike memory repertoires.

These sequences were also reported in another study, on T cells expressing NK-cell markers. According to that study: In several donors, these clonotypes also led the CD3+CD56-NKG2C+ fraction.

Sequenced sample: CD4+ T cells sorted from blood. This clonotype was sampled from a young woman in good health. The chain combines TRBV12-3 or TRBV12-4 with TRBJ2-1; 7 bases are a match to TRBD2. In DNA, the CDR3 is TGTGCCAGCACCCCCCGGACTAGGGCCATTAATGAGCAGTTCTTC. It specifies CASTPRTRAINEQFF.